This T cell receptor (beta chain) was obtained from a study of T cell responses to AZD1222 COVID-19 vaccine. Findings of the study overall: Of spike-specific TCRs, nearly half reportedly target regions left unmutated in variants. Donors in the cohort were predominantly white British and more often female, and clonal diversity was possibly underestimated.

Trimming at V came to 6 bases and at J to 4 bases, leaving 4 bases not matched to a gene. The CDR3 has 14 amino acids. The germline gives CDR1 MRHNA, CDR2 SNTAGT. Notes on this clone: Its cognate antigen is unknown.

Both about-4-week and about-12-week second-dose recipients were combined. Sequencing was performed with immunoSEQ multiplex PCR; in TCRdb, only in-frame clones are kept and a portion is missing. The sample yields 140,000 to 150,000 clones, about 86% seen once. The rearrangement uses TRBV6-4 and TRBJ2-3; 10 nucleotides line up with TRBD2. This clonotype was obtained from an adult who received the AZD1222 COVID-19 vaccine. The starting material was peripheral blood, obtained 28 days after the second AZD1222 dose. CDR3 amino acids: CASRKRGGADTQYF. The CDR3 region has the DNA TGTGCCAGCAGGAAGCGGGGGGGCGCAGATACGCAGTATTTT.